Below are 7 T cell receptor beta chains sequenced from a single sample in a study of T cell changes during pregnancy in multiple sclerosis. Repertoires were generated with immunoSEQ multiplex PCR, while TCRdb's copy carries only in-frame clones and drops some. Of some 37,000 clones in the sample, about 91% are singletons; the top ten hold about 12%. This specimen consisted of CD8+ T cells from peripheral blood mononuclear cells, obtained after pregnancy. These receptors originate from a female donor with multiple sclerosis, enrolled in a pregnancy study.

The chain is built from TRBV27 and TRBJ2-1, with D maybe TRBD1 (6 bases). V was cut by 3 bases and J by 6 bases, with 9 bases left in between. The CDR3 length is 13 residues. Germline V gives CDR1 MNHEY, CDR2 SMNVEV (reference sequence). The CDR3 coding sequence is TGTGCCAGCAGTTTCCACAGGGTCAATGAGCAGTTCTTC. It translates to CASSFHRVNEQFF.

Concerning this clone itself: The sample holds other DNA sequences that translate to the same CDR3. The rearrangement links TRBV27 to TRBJ2-1; the match to TRBD2 covers 15 bases. The germline gives CDR1 MNHEY, CDR2 SMNVEV (reference sequence). CDR3 length: 15 residues. The V gene end was trimmed by 5 bases and the J gene end by 6 bases; junction bases not matched to a gene: 2. In DNA, the CDR3 is TGTGCCAGCAGTCCGGGACTAGCGGGAGGCAATGAGCAGTTCTTC. Translating gives CASSPGLAGGNEQFF.

This rearrangement joins TRBV5-4 to TRBJ1-4, with D unclear. The V gene's germline CDR1 is SGHNT and CDR2 YYREEE (reference sequence). Trimming stripped 4 bases from V and 8 bases from J, with 12 bases between. The CDR3 runs to 13 residues. CDR3 sequence: CASSARRGEKLFF. CDR3 sequence (DNA): TGTGCCAGCAGCGCCCGGAGAGGGGAAAAACTGTTTTTT.

The J gene is TRBJ1-1, the V gene TRBV10-3; maybe TRBD1 (6 bases). Germline lookup yields CDR1 ENHRY and CDR2 SYGVKD. Trimming took off 10 bases at V and 2 bases at J, with 23 bases between the two ends. The CDR3 loop spans 16 amino acids. The CDR3, as DNA: TGTGCCACCCGTAGCGAACCCGGGACAAAAAACACTGAAGCTTTCTTT. Protein: CATRSEPGTKNTEAFF.

The V and J genes are TRBV5-1 and TRBJ2-7; D perhaps matches TRBD1 (5 bases). The CDR3 runs 14 residues. The V end lost 0 bases, the J end lost 1 base, and 8 bases lay between the germline ends. Germline assignment: CDR1 SGHRS and CDR2 YFSETQ. The CDR3 DNA follows: TGCGCCAGCAGCTTGGTCGACAGATCCTACGAGCAGTACTTC. As protein: CASSLVDRSYEQYF.

This clone was found many times. The V gene is TRBV4-1, the J gene TRBJ2-5; D is undetermined. This CDR3 comprises 14 residues. Germline V gene data show CDR1 as MGHRA and CDR2 as YSYEKL. V was pared by 0 bases and J by 5 bases, with 10 bases between. The CDR3 loop reads CASSQERFRETQYF. DNA for the CDR3: TGCGCCAGCAGCCAAGAAAGGTTCAGGGAGACCCAGTACTTC.

This rearrangement joins TRBV28 to TRBJ2-7; 8 bases align to TRBD1. The V and J ends lost 6 bases and 1 base, in that order; junction bases with no gene match: 14. Germline-derived CDR1 and CDR2 are MDHEN and SYDVKM. This CDR3 has 17 residues. CDR3 sequence (DNA): TGTGCCAGCAGCAACGACCGGACAGGGCCTTTGTCCTACGAGCAGTACTTC. Protein product: CASSNDRTGPLSYEQYF.